These T cell receptor beta chains were read from a single sample in a study of regulatory T cells in long-lasting Graves disease. MiXCR was run by TCRdb on the multiplex PCR reads, yielding one entry per CDR3 protein. Of roughly 560,000 distinct CDR3 sequences listed, about 12% were seen once; the top ten hold roughly 9.3%. A further study also used this sample, focusing on T cells in Graves' hyperthyroidism and ophthalmopathy.

The specimen comprised peripheral blood mononuclear cells (PBMCs), sampled at new diagnosis, from a patient treated with antithyroid drugs. The receptor source for this set is a young woman with Graves disease. CDR3s include the opening cysteine and the closing phenylalanine or tryptophan. D genes are given only for firm matches. Clone size is given for some rows only: seen once, a few or many times, or a class if the clone is expanded.

CDR3: CASSDDPGQGYSPLHF
DNA: TGTGCCAGCAGTGATGATCCGGGACAGGGCTACTCACCCCTCCACTTT
D: TRBD1
V: TRBV6-1
J: TRBJ1-6
size: many

CDR3: CHVRGNTGELFF
DNA: TGCCACGTCAGAGGGAACACCGGGGAGCTGTTTTTT
D: -
V: TRBV6-2/TRBV6-3
J: TRBJ2-2
size: few

CDR3: CASTLSGGSYEQYF
DNA: TGTGCCAGTACGCTAAGCGGCGGGAGTTACGAGCAGTACTTC
D: TRBD2
V: TRBV28
J: TRBJ2-7
size: many

CDR3: CSARSPGQGFNEQYF
DNA: TGCAGTGCTAGGAGTCCGGGACAGGGGTTTAACGAGCAGTACTTC
D: TRBD1
V: TRBV20-1
J: TRBJ2-7
size: few

CDR3: CASRQTYYNSPLHF
DNA: TGTGCCAGCAGGCAGACGTATTATAATTCACCCCTCCACTTT
D: -
V: TRBV2
J: TRBJ1-6
size: many

CDR3: CASSPGTGRAYGYTF
DNA: TGTGCCAGCAGTCCTGGGACAGGGCGGGCTTATGGCTACACCTTC
D: TRBD1
V: TRBV12-3/TRBV12-4
J: TRBJ1-2
size: many

CDR3: CASSGRGSYNEQFF
DNA: TGTGCCAGCAGTGGTAGGGGATCCTACAATGAGCAGTTCTTC
D: -
V: TRBV28
J: TRBJ2-1
size: many

CDR3: CASSQDYETKQFF
DNA: TGTGCCAGCAGCCAAGACTATGAGACAAAGCAGTTCTTC
D: -
V: TRBV14
J: TRBJ2-1
size: many

CDR3: CASSLGEYDYNEQFF
DNA: TGTGCCAGCAGTTTAGGGGAATACGACTACAATGAGCAGTTCTTC
D: -
V: TRBV27
J: TRBJ2-1
size: many

CDR3: CASSLGGGGPARWNTQYF
DNA: TGTGCCAGCAGTTTGGGGGGGGGGGGACCCGCAAGGTGGAATACGCAGTATTTT
D: TRBD2
V: TRBV28
J: TRBJ2-3
size: few

CDR3: CASSQATAGSHEQYF
DNA: TGTGCCAGCAGCCAGGCCACGGCGGGATCCCACGAGCAGTACTTC
D: -
V: TRBV3-1
J: TRBJ2-7
size: -

CDR3: CASSRYGTYNEQFF
DNA: TGTGCCAGCAGCAGATACGGGACTTACAATGAGCAGTTCTTC
D: -
V: TRBV5-5
J: TRBJ2-1
size: few

CDR3: CSARRRAEQYF
DNA: TGCAGTGCTAGAAGGCGGGCCGAGCAGTACTTC
D: -
V: TRBV20-1
J: TRBJ2-7
size: few

CDR3: CASSVGITTDLLAEQYF
DNA: TGTGCCAGCAGCGTAGGTATCACGACCGATTTGCTGGCCGAGCAGTACTTC
D: -
V: TRBV9
J: TRBJ2-7
size: many

CDR3: CASSPSGSRHDTQYF
DNA: TGTGCCAGCAGTCCAAGCGGGAGTCGTCACGATACGCAGTATTTT
D: TRBD2
V: TRBV11-2
J: TRBJ2-3
size: many

CDR3: CASSSYRGIGEQYF
DNA: TGTGCCAGCAGCTCCTACAGGGGGATAGGCGAGCAGTACTTC
D: TRBD1
V: TRBV7-9
J: TRBJ2-7
size: -

CDR3: CAGSQGVGYGYTF
DNA: TGTGCCGGCAGCCAAGGAGTGGGGTATGGCTACACCTTC
D: -
V: TRBV3-1
J: TRBJ1-2
size: few

CDR3: CASSLVGVRRLARRPYNEQFF
DNA: TGTGCCAGCAGCTTAGTGGGGGTCCGTAGACTAGCCCGACGACCCTACAATGAGCAGTTCTTC
D: TRBD2
V: TRBV7-9
J: TRBJ2-1
size: few

CDR3: CAWSDIVSSGNTIYF
DNA: TGTGCCTGGAGTGACATCGTGAGCTCTGGAAACACCATATATTTT
D: -
V: TRBV30
J: TRBJ1-3
size: many

CDR3: CASSFRLAGTGELFF
DNA: TGTGCCAGCAGTTTCCGGCTAGCGGGGACCGGGGAGCTGTTTTTT
D: TRBD2
V: TRBV12-3/TRBV12-4
J: TRBJ2-2
size: -

CDR3: CASTLLAGGTNEQFF
DNA: TGTGCCAGCACTTTACTAGCGGGAGGTACAAATGAGCAGTTCTTC
D: TRBD2
V: TRBV2
J: TRBJ2-1
size: few

CDR3: CATSPLGEEQFF
DNA: TGTGCCACCAGCCCTCTGGGGGAGGAGCAGTTCTTC
D: -
V: TRBV24-1
J: TRBJ2-1
size: few

CDR3: CSAFLGVDGANVLTF
DNA: TGCAGTGCTTTCCTAGGGGTCGATGGGGCCAACGTCCTGACTTTC
D: -
V: TRBV20-1
J: TRBJ2-6
size: -

CDR3: CASSLKRRDRGRGYTF
DNA: TGTGCCAGCAGCCTCAAGAGGAGGGACAGGGGGCGAGGCTACACCTTC
D: TRBD1
V: TRBV3-1
J: TRBJ1-2
size: many

CDR3: CSARDLHSGNTIYF
DNA: TGCAGTGCTAGAGACCTACACTCTGGAAACACCATATATTTT
D: -
V: TRBV20-1
J: TRBJ1-3
size: -

CDR3: CASSSTSDPKNIQYF
DNA: TGTGCCAGCAGCTCGACTAGCGACCCCAAAAACATTCAGTACTTC
D: TRBD2
V: TRBV7-9
J: TRBJ2-4
size: many

CDR3: CASSYSTGGGKSPLHF
DNA: TGTGCCAGCAGTTACTCGACGGGCGGAGGCAAATCACCCCTCCACTTT
D: -
V: TRBV6-5
J: TRBJ1-6
size: few

CDR3: CSVGDEGFSYEQYF
DNA: TGCAGCGTGGGGGATGAGGGATTCTCCTACGAGCAGTACTTC
D: -
V: TRBV29-1
J: TRBJ2-7
size: -

CDR3: CASSHSRTDTQYF
DNA: TGTGCCAGCAGCCACAGTCGCACAGATACGCAGTATTTT
D: -
V: TRBV6-2/TRBV6-3
J: TRBJ2-3
size: many

CDR3: CASSVLPGSAYEQYF
DNA: TGTGCCAGCAGCGTCCTTCCAGGATCCGCTTACGAGCAGTACTTC
D: -
V: TRBV11-3
J: TRBJ2-7
size: few

CDR3: CSAKDGSGGELFF
DNA: TGCAGTGCAAAGGACGGATCCGGCGGGGAGCTGTTTTTT
D: -
V: TRBV20-1
J: TRBJ2-2
size: many

CDR3: CASSLLVAGGRNEQFF
DNA: TGTGCCAGCAGTTTATTGGTAGCGGGAGGGAGGAATGAGCAGTTCTTC
D: TRBD2
V: TRBV27
J: TRBJ2-1
size: many

CDR3: CASRTDRGPSYEQYF
DNA: TGTGCCAGCAGAACTGACAGGGGGCCTTCCTACGAGCAGTACTTC
D: TRBD1
V: TRBV28
J: TRBJ2-7
size: few

CDR3: CASSYRTGPYSNQPQHF
DNA: TGTGCCAGTAGTTACCGGACAGGGCCGTATAGCAATCAGCCCCAGCATTTT
D: TRBD1
V: TRBV19
J: TRBJ1-5
size: many

CDR3: CASSSQTGIYNTEAFF
DNA: TGTGCCAGCAGCTCACAAACAGGGATTTACAACACTGAAGCTTTCTTT
D: -
V: TRBV7-2
J: TRBJ1-1
size: -

CDR3: CASSPGTGQVRTEAFF
DNA: TGTGCCAGCAGCCCTGGGACAGGGCAGGTGAGGACTGAAGCTTTCTTT
D: TRBD1
V: TRBV3-1
J: TRBJ1-1
size: few

CDR3: CSASGVRSSYNEQLF
DNA: TGCAGTGCTAGCGGTGTCCGAAGCTCCTACAATGAGCAGCTCTTC
D: -
V: TRBV20-1
J: TRBJ2-1
size: once

CDR3: CASRAGQLSSRSYNEQFF
DNA: TGTGCCAGCCGGGCGGGACAGCTCTCTAGTAGGTCCTACAATGAGCAGTTCTTC
D: -
V: TRBV7-9
J: TRBJ2-1
size: many

CDR3: CSAGTSGRRYEQYF
DNA: TGCAGTGCTGGGACTAGCGGAAGGCGTTACGAGCAGTACTTC
D: TRBD2
V: TRBV20-1
J: TRBJ2-7
size: few

CDR3: CATSDPRGSEAFF
DNA: TGTGCCACCAGTGATCCTCGGGGGAGCGAAGCTTTCTTT
D: -
V: TRBV24-1
J: TRBJ1-1
size: -

CDR3: CASSYGQSGYNEQFF
DNA: TGTGCCAGCAGTTACGGACAGAGTGGATACAATGAGCAGTTCTTC
D: -
V: TRBV25-1
J: TRBJ2-1
size: few

CDR3: CASSRKPPYEQYF
DNA: TGCGCCAGCAGTCGAAAACCCCCCTACGAGCAGTACTTC
D: -
V: TRBV5-1
J: TRBJ2-7
size: few

CDR3: CASSQDSASGEKLFF
DNA: TGCGCCAGCAGCCAAGATTCGGCCTCGGGGGAAAAACTGTTTTTT
D: -
V: TRBV4-1
J: TRBJ1-4
size: -

CDR3: CASSPLPRGTTLILAKNIQYF
DNA: TGTGCCAGCAGCCCACTCCCGAGGGGCACTACCCTTATATTAGCCAAAAACATTCAGTACTTC
D: -
V: TRBV7-9
J: TRBJ2-4
size: few

CDR3: CAWSVQGPGELFF
DNA: TGTGCCTGGAGTGTACAGGGTCCCGGGGAGCTGTTTTTT
D: -
V: TRBV30
J: TRBJ2-2
size: -

CDR3: CASSSAGREPNNEQFF
DNA: TGTGCCAGCAGCTCCGCGGGGCGGGAACCCAACAATGAGCAGTTCTTC
D: -
V: TRBV7-3
J: TRBJ2-1
size: few

CDR3: CASSSNRGRNTIYF
DNA: TGTGCCAGCAGCTCCAACAGGGGGAGAAACACCATATATTTT
D: TRBD1
V: TRBV11-2
J: TRBJ1-3
size: many

CDR3: CASSANNEQFF
DNA: TGTGCCAGCAGCGCAAACAATGAGCAGTTCTTC
D: -
V: TRBV11-2
J: TRBJ2-1
size: many

CDR3: CASSLMAGQETQYF
DNA: TGTGCCAGCAGTTTGATGGCAGGTCAAGAGACCCAGTACTTC
D: -
V: TRBV27
J: TRBJ2-5
size: many

CDR3: CASSTGADQPQHF
DNA: TGCGCCAGCAGTACGGGGGCTGATCAGCCCCAGCATTTT
D: -
V: TRBV10-1
J: TRBJ1-5
size: -

CDR3: CASSPAVSNQPQHF
DNA: TGTGCCAGCAGCCCCGCGGTGAGCAATCAGCCCCAGCATTTT
D: -
V: TRBV11-2
J: TRBJ1-5
size: many

CDR3: CASSRPPGSKDDEQYF
DNA: TGTGCCAGCAGCCGCCCTCCGGGATCGAAGGACGACGAGCAGTACTTC
D: -
V: TRBV28
J: TRBJ2-7
size: many

CDR3: CASTTGAVRRQETQYF
DNA: TGTGCCAGCACCACGGGGGCAGTTCGGCGCCAAGAGACCCAGTACTTC
D: -
V: TRBV11-2
J: TRBJ2-5
size: many

CDR3: CASSLLRGTLDFFDRVRSYEQYF
DNA: TGTGCCAGCAGTTTGCTTAGGGGGACGCTAGATTTTTTCGACCGAGTACGCTCCTACGAGCAGTACTTC
D: -
V: TRBV28
J: TRBJ2-7
size: many

CDR3: CASSLSGGPYEQYF
DNA: TGTGCCAGCAGCTTAAGTGGCGGTCCCTACGAGCAGTACTTC
D: -
V: TRBV11-2
J: TRBJ2-7
size: many

CDR3: CSCAGRSRSNEQFF
DNA: TGCAGTTGTGCGGGGCGCAGCCGCTCCAATGAGCAGTTCTTC
D: -
V: TRBV20-1
J: TRBJ2-1
size: many

CDR3: CASSPNQLAGGPYNEQFF
DNA: TGTGCCAGCAGCCCTAACCAACTAGCGGGAGGGCCTTACAATGAGCAGTTCTTC
D: TRBD2
V: TRBV5-5
J: TRBJ2-1
size: many